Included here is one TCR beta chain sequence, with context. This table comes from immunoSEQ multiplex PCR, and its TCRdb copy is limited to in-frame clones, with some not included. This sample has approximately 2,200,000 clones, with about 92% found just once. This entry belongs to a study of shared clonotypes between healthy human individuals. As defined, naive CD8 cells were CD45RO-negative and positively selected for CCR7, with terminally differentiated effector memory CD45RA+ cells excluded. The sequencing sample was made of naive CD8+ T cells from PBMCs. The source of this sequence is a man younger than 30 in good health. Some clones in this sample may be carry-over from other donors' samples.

Here the CDR3 reads CASSLLDRNTEAFF. For the CDR3, the DNA is TGTGCCAGCAGCTTACTGGACAGGAACACTGAAGCTTTCTTT. The chain links TRBV7-9 to TRBJ1-1, with D possibly TRBD1 on 6 matching bases. Looked up from germline, CDR1 is SEHNR and CDR2 is FQNEAQ (reference sequence). V shed 2 bases and J shed 1 base, with 8 bases lying between them. This CDR3 is 14 amino acids long. Complete variable domain (other parts from reference TRBV7-9 and TRBJ1-1): DTGVSQNPRHKITKRGQNVTFRCDPISEHNRLYWYRQTLGQGPEFLTYFQNEAQLEKSRLLSDRFSAERPKGSFSTLEIQRTEQGDSAMYLCASSLLDRNTEAFFGQGTRLTVV.